These 7 T cell receptor beta chains were sequenced from one sample in a study of cytomegalovirus exposure and HLA in healthy donors (dated by TCRdb to the late 2010s). The receptor library was made with the immunoSEQ multiplex PCR assay. TCRdb provides this immuneACCESS table in a form limited to in-frame rearrangements. Some clones are lacking; in checked studies, under half of them reflect an unresolved V gene, and why the rest are absent is not known. In all, the sample holds 60,000 or so clones, and 85% to 95% of those were seen once. Under 3% of the sample is held by the ten biggest clonotypes. The specimen sequenced was PBMCs. Receptors originate from a man between 18 and 29 years old in good health and CMV-seronegative.

V is TRBV19 and J is TRBJ2-3; TRBD1 matches at 11 bases. The CDR3 length is 19 residues. The V gene's germline CDR1 is LNHDA and CDR2 SQIVND (reference sequence). V gave up 6 bases and J gave up 2 bases; unmatched junction bases: 16. Written as DNA, the CDR3 is TGTGCCAGTAGACTCGGGACAGGGGGAATTGGTTGGGACACAGATACGCAGTATTTT. Translated, it gives CASRLGTGGIGWDTDTQYF.

V usage is TRBV27 and J usage is TRBJ2-7, with TRBD1 matching 12 bases. J was trimmed by 8 bases and V by 6 bases; bases with no gene match: 8. In germline, CDR1 is MNHEY, CDR2 SMNVEV (reference sequence). The CDR3 covers 14 residues. DNA for the CDR3: TGTGCCAGCAGGGGGACAGGGGGCCGAGTTAAGCAGTACTTC. It translates to CASRGTGGRVKQYF.

This clone was detected only a few times. The chain carries TRBV5-1 and TRBJ1-1, with D possibly being TRBD1 (5 bases). CDR3 length equals 15 residues. The V end was cut by 1 base, the J end by 1 base, with 11 bases between. Per germline, CDR1 SGHRS and CDR2 YFSETQ. In nucleotides, the CDR3 is TGCGCCAGCAGCTTGACAGGTAATGGGAACACTGAAGCTTTCTTT. The encoded protein is CASSLTGNGNTEAFF.

The chain uses TRBV7-2 and TRBJ2-7; 9 positions agree with TRBD2. The J segment lost 3 bases and the V segment lost 4 bases, leaving 7 bases of the junction unmatched. The CDR3 is 15 residues long. CDR1 and CDR2 (germline): SGHTA, FQGNSA. CDR3 loop: CASSSSGTSYYEQYF. The CDR3 region has the DNA TGTGCCAGCAGCTCATCCGGGACTAGCTACTACGAGCAGTACTTC.

The chain uses TRBV6-5 and TRBJ2-3; D perhaps matches TRBD2 (6 bases). V gave up 2 bases and J gave up 2 bases, with 11 bases separating them. The CDR3 runs to 15 residues. Germline V lookup: CDR1 MNHEY, CDR2 SVGAGI. CDR3 residues: CASSYGTPVTDTQYF. CDR3 bases: TGTGCCAGCAGTTACGGGACTCCGGTCACAGATACGCAGTATTTT.

CDR3 amino acids: CASSLDRNTGELFF. CDR3 nucleotides: TGTGCCAGCAGCTTGGATAGGAACACCGGGGAGCTGTTTTTT. The rearrangement links TRBV5-4 to TRBJ2-2; D is unclear. The CDR3 loop spans 14 amino acids. V gave up 0 bases and J gave up 1 base, with 4 bases separating them. The germline V gene has CDR1 SGHNT and CDR2 YYREEE (reference sequence).

The genes are TRBV6-5 and TRBJ1-5, with D possibly matching TRBD1 (5 bases). Per germline, CDR1 MNHEY and CDR2 SVGAGI. The CDR3 has 14 residues. The V end was cut by 0 bases, the J end by 7 bases, with 10 bases between. DNA of the CDR3: TGTGCCAGCAGTTACTCAAAGGGGATCCAGCCCCAGCATTTT. It codes for CASSYSKGIQPQHF.